This TCR beta chain was captured by sequencing in a study of OX40 agonist ivuxolimab in advanced cancers. Whole-study results and caveats: Expanded clones were, on average, more numerous in CD8+ T cells than in CD4+.

Remarks on this clone: Its antigen is still unknown.

TCRdb keeps only in-frame clones here, not all; method: immunoSEQ multiplex PCR. The repertoire holds more than 60,000 clones, about 90% seen once, with 5% to 6% in the top ten. The specimen comprised CD4+ or CD8+ T cells sorted from blood, sampled in a trial of the OX40 agonist ivuxolimab. The receptor was derived from an adult with an advanced solid tumor such as melanoma, head and neck, liver or kidney cancer.

Written as DNA, the CDR3 is TGTGCCAGCAGCTCGGGGTCGGGGAGCTCCTACAATGAGCAGTTCTTC. Its protein product is CASSSGSGSSYNEQFF. The chain combines TRBV7-2 with TRBJ2-1; D perhaps matches TRBD2 (5 bases). Germline V gives CDR1 SGHTA, CDR2 FQGNSA. The CDR3 covers 16 residues. V lost 4 bases to trimming and J lost 0 bases, with 13 bases between them. Looking up the rest from reference TRBV7-2 and TRBJ2-1 gives the full variable domain: GAGVSQSPSNKVTEKGKDVELRCDPISGHTALYWYRQSLGQGLEFLIYFQGNSAPDKSGLPSDRFSAERTGGSVSTLTIQRTQQEDSAVYLCASSSGSGSSYNEQFFGPGTRLTVL.